This note documents a single TCR beta chain sequence. What it recognizes is unknown. cDNA prepared by RNA extraction and subsequent reverse transcription served as the template for sequencing. TCRdb keeps only in-frame clones here, not all; method: immunoSEQ multiplex PCR. Among 150,000 to 200,000 clones listed, about 54% were seen once. The researchers isolated CD4+ and CD8+ T cells from PBMCs by sorting. V was shortened by 6 bases and J by 4 bases, with 16 bases between the two germline ends. The CDR3 spans 16 residues. CDR1 MDHEN and CDR2 SYDVKM come from the germline V gene. The sample belongs to a study of CD8+ T cells in alopecia areata. Whole-study findings and limits: In scalp samples, resident alphabeta T cells of normal skin are also sequenced. Compared with normal scalp, lesional scalp had higher clonality and more expanded CD8+ clones. With patients, TCR sharing proved less clear than in mice, a difference possibly related to HLA.

This receptor was identified in a human donor in good health. This chain uses TRBV28 with TRBJ2-6; D is unresolved. The specimen sequenced was CD4+ T cells sorted from blood. CDR3: CASSSLRGPGANVLTF. CDR3 DNA sequence: TGTGCCAGCAGCTCCCTCCGAGGTCCAGGGGCCAACGTCCTGACTTTC. Together with reference TRBV28 and TRBJ2-6, the CDR3 gives the full variable domain: DVKVTQSSRYLVKRTGEKVFLECVQDMDHENMFWYRQDPGLGLRLIYFSYDVKMKEKGDIPEGYSVSREKKERFSLILESASTNQTSMYLCASSSLRGPGANVLTFGAGSRLTVL.